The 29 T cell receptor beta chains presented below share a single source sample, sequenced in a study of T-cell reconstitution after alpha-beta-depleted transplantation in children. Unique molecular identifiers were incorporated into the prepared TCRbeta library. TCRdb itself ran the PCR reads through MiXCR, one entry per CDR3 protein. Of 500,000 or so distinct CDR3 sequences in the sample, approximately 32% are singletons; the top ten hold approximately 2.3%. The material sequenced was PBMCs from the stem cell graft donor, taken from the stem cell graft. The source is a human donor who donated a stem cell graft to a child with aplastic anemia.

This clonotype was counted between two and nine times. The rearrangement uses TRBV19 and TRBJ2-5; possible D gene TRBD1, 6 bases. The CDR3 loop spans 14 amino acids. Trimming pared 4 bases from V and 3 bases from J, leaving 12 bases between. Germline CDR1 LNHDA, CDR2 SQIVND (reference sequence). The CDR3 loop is CASSTTDREETQYF. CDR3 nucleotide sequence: TGTGCCAGTAGTACTACGGACAGAGAAGAGACCCAGTACTTC.

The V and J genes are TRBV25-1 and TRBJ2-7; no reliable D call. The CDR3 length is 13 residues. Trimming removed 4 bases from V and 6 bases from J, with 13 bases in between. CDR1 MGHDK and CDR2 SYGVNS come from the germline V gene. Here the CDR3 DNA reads TGTGCCAGCAGTGCCCCCGCAGGACCCGAGCAGTACTTC. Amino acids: CASSAPAGPEQYF.

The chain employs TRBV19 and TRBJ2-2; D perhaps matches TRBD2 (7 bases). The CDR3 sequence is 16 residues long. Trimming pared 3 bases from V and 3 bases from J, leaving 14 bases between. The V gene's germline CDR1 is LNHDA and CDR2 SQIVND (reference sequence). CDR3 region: CASSMGGQGYTGELFF. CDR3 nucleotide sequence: TGTGCCAGTAGTATGGGAGGGCAGGGGTACACCGGGGAGCTGTTTTTT.

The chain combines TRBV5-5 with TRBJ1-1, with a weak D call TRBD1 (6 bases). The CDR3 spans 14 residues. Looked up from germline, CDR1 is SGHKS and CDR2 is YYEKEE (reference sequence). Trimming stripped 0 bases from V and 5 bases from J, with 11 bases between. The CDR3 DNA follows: TGTGCCAGCAGCTTGGAGGGCAGGGGAACTGAAGCTTTCTTT. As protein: CASSLEGRGTEAFF. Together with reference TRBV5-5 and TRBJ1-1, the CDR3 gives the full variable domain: DAGVTQSPTHLIKTRGQQVTLRCSPISGHKSVSWYQQVLGQGPQFIFQYYEKEERGRGNFPDRFSARQFPNYSSELNVNALLLGDSALYLCASSLEGRGTEAFFGQGTRLTVV.

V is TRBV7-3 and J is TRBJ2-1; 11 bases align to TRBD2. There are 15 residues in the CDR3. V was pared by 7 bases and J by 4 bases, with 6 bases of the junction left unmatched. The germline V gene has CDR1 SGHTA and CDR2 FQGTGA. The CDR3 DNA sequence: TGTGCCAGCAAACAGACTAGCGGGGATTACAATGAGCAGTTCTTC. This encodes CASKQTSGDYNEQFF.

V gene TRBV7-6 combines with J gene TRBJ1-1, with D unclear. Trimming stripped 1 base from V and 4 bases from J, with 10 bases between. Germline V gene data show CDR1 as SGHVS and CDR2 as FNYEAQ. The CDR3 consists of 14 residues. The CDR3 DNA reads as TGTGCCAGCAGCTTAGAGGCCTACCCCACTGAAGCTTTCTTT. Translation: CASSLEAYPTEAFF.

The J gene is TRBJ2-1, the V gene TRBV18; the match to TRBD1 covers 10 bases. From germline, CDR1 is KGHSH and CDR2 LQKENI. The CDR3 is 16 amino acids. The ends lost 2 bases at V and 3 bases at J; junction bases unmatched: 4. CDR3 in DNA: TGTGCCAGCTCACCATACCGGGACAGGGGCTACAATGAGCAGTTCTTC. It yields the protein CASSPYRDRGYNEQFF.

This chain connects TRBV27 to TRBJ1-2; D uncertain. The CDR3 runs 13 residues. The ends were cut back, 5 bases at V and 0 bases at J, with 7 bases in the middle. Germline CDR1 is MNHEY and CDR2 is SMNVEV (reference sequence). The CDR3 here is CASSAHPNYGYTF. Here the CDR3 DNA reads TGTGCCAGCAGTGCACACCCTAACTATGGCTACACCTTC.

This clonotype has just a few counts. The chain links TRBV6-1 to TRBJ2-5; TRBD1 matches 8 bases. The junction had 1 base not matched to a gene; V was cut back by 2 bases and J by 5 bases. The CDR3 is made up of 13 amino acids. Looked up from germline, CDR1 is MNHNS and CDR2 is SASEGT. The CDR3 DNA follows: TGTGCCAGCAGTGAACAGGGGGCCGAGACCCAGTACTTC. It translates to CASSEQGAETQYF.

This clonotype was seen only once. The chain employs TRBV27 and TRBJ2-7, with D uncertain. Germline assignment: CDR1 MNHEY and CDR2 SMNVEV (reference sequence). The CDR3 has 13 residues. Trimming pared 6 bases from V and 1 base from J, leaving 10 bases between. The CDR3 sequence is CASRRANSYEQYF. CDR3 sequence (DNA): TGTGCCAGCAGAAGGGCCAATTCCTACGAGCAGTACTTC.

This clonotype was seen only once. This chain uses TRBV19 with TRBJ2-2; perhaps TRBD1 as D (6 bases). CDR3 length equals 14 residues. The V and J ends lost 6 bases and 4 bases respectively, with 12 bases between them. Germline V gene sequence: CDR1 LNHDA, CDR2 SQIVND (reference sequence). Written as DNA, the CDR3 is TGTGCCAGTAGGAAAGGGGGTGTCACCGGGGAGCTGTTTTTT. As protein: CASRKGGVTGELFF.

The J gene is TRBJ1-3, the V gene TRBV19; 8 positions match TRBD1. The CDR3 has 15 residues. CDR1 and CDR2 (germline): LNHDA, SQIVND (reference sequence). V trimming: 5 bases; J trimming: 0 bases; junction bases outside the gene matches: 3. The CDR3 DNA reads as TGTGCCAGTAGTCTACAGGGGGGCTCTGGAAACACCATATATTTT. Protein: CASSLQGGSGNTIYF.

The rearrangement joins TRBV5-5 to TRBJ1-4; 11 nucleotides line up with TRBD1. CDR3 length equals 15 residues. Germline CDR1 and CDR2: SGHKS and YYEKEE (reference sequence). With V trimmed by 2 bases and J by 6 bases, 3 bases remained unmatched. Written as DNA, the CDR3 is TGTGCCAGCAGCTTTCCGGGACAGGGGGATGAAAAACTGTTTTTT. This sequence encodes CASSFPGQGDEKLFF.

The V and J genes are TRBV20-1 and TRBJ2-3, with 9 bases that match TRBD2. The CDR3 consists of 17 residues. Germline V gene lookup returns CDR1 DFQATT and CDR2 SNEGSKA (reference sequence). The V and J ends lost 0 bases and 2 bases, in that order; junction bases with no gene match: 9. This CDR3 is CSARDLGLARTTDTQYF. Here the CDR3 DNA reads TGCAGTGCTAGAGACCTTGGACTAGCGAGAACCACAGATACGCAGTATTTT.

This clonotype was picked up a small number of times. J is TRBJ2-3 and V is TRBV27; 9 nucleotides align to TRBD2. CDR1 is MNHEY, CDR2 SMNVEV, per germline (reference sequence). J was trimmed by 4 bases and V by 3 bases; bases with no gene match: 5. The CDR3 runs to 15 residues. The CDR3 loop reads CASSFGGRGADTQYF. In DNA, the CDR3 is TGTGCCAGCAGTTTCGGCGGGAGGGGGGCAGATACGCAGTATTTT.

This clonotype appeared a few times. CDR3 region: CSATRGFSPLHF. DNA of the CDR3: TGCAGTGCCACCAGGGGTTTTTCACCCCTCCACTTT. This sequence joins TRBV20-1 and TRBJ1-6, with D tentatively TRBD1 (6 bases). This CDR3 region has 12 residues. CDR1 and CDR2 from the germline V gene are DFQATT and SNEGSKA (reference sequence). V gave up 6 bases and J gave up 9 bases, with 12 bases separating them.

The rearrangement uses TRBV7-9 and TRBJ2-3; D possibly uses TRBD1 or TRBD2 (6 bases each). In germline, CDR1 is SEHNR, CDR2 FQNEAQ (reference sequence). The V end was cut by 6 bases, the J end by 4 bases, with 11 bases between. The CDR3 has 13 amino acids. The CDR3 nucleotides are TGTGCCAGCAGTAACGGGGGCGCAGATACGCAGTATTTT. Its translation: CASSNGGADTQYF.

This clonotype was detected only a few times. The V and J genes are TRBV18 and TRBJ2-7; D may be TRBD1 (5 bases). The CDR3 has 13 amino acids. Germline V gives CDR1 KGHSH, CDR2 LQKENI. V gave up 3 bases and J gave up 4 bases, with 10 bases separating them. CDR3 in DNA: TGTGCCAGCTCACCGGCGACAGTGTACGAGCAGTACGTC. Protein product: CASSPATVYEQYV.

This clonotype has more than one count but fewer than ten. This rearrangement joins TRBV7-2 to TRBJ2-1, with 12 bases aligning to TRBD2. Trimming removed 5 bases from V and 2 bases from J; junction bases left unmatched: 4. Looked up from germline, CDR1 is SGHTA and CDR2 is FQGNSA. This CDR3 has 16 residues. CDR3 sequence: CASSRTSGNPYNEQFF. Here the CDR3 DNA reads TGTGCCAGCAGCCGGACTAGCGGGAACCCCTACAATGAGCAGTTCTTC.

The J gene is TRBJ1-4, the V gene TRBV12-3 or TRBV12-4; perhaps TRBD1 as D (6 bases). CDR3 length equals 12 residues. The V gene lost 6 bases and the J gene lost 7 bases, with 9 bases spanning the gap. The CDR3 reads CASSYRAEKLFF. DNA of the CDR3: TGTGCCAGCAGCTACAGGGCTGAAAAACTGTTTTTT.

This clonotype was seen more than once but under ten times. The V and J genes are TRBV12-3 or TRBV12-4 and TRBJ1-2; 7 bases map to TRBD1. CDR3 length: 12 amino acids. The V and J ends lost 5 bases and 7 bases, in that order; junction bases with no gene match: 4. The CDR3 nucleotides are TGTGCCAGCAGTCGACAGGGAGGTGGCTACACCTTC. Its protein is CASSRQGGGYTF.

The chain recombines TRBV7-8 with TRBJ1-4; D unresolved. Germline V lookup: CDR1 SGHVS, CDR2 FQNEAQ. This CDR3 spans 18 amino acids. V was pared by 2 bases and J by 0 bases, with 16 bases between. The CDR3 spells CASSLSRNSLSTNEKLFF. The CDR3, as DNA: TGTGCCAGCAGCTTAAGTCGGAACAGCCTTTCAACTAATGAAAAACTGTTTTTT.

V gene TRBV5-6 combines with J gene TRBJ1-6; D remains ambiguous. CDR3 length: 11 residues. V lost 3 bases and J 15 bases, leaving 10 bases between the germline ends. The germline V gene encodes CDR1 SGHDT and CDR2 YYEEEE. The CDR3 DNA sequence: TGTGCCAGCAGCTCCGGGAATCGCCTCCACTTT. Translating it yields CASSSGNRLHF.

The CDR3 sequence: CASSQEGAGLAGQETQYF. The CDR3 DNA follows: TGCGCCAGCAGCCAAGAGGGGGCGGGACTAGCGGGACAAGAGACCCAGTACTTC. The chain employs TRBV4-3 and TRBJ2-5; the match to TRBD2 covers 13 bases. The CDR3 sequence is 18 residues long. After removal of 0 bases from V and 2 bases from J, the junction contained 6 bases not matched to a gene. Germline V gene lookup returns CDR1 LGHNA and CDR2 YSLEER.

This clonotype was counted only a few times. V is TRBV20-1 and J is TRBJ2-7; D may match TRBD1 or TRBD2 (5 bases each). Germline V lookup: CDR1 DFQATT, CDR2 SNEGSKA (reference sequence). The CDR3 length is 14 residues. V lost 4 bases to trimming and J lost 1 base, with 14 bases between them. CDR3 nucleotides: TGCAGTGCTACACGGGGCGTCCATTCCTACGAGCAGTACTTC. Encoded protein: CSATRGVHSYEQYF.

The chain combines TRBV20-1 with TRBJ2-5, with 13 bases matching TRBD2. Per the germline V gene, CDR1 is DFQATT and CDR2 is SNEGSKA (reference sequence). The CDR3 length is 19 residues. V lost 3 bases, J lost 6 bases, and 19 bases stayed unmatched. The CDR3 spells CSARADRGTSGTLRQTQYF. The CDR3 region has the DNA TGCAGTGCTAGGGCCGACAGGGGGACTAGCGGGACCCTTCGGCAGACCCAGTACTTC.

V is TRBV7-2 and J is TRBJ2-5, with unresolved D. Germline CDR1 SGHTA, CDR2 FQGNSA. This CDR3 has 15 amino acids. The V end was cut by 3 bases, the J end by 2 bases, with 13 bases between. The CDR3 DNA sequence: TGTGCCAGCAGCTTGTATTTCCAGGTTCAAGAGACCCAGTACTTC. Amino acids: CASSLYFQVQETQYF. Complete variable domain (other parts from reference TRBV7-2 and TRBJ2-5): GAGVSQSPSNKVTEKGKDVELRCDPISGHTALYWYRQSLGQGLEFLIYFQGNSAPDKSGLPSDRFSAERTGGSVSTLTIQRTQQEDSAVYLCASSLYFQVQETQYFGPGTRLLVL.

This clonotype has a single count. DNA for the CDR3: TGTGCCGGAGGACTAGCGGGATCTTACAATGAGCAGTTCTTC. Protein sequence: CAGGLAGSYNEQFF. V is TRBV5-4 and J is TRBJ2-1; 12 positions agree with TRBD2. This CDR3 has 14 amino acids. Germline lookup yields CDR1 SGHNT and CDR2 YYREEE (reference sequence). Germline trimming cut 10 bases from V and 4 bases from J; bases unmatched to any gene: 6.

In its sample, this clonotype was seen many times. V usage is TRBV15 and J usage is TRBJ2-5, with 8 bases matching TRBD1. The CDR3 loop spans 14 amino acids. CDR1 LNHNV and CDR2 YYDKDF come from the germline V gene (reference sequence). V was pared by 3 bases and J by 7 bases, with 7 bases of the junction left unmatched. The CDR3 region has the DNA TGTGCCACCAGCAGCCTCAGGACAGGGACGACCCAGTACTTC. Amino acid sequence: CATSSLRTGTTQYF. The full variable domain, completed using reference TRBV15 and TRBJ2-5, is DAMVIQNPRYQVTQFGKPVTLSCSQTLNHNVMYWYQQKSSQAPKLLFHYYDKDFNNEADTPDNFQSRRPNTSFCFLDIRSPGLGDTAMYLCATSSLRTGTTQYFGPGTRLLVL.